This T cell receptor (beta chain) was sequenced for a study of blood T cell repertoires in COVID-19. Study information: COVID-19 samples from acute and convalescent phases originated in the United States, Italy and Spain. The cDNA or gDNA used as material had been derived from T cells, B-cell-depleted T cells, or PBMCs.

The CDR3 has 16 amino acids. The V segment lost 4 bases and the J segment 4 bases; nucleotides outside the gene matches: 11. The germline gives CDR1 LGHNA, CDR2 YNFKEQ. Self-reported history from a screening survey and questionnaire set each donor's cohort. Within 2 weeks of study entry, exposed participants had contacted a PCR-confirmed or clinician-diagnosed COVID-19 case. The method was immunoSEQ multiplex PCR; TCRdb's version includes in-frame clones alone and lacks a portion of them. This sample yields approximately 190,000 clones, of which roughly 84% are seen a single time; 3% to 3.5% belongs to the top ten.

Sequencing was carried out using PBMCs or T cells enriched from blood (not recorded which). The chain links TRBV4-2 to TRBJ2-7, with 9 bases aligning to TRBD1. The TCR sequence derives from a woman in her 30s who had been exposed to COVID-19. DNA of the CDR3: TGTGCCAGCAGCCGCCCAGCGGGACAGGGTGGGTACGAGCAGTACTTC. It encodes CASSRPAGQGGYEQYF.